Below, one TCR beta chain is given with its context. This clonotype occurred once. Its antigen target is currently unknown. A much larger clone lies a single base off, so this may be a read error. From its cysteine to its phenylalanine, the CDR3 spans 15 amino acids. Just the 45-base CDR3 DNA is kept, in frame starting at base 1. Sequences MNHNS (CDR1) and SASEGT (CDR2) are obtained from the germline V gene. This specimen comes from a study of regulatory T cells in long-lasting Graves disease (dated by TCRdb to about 2021). Looking at the study overall: To count as having persistent Graves' disease, a patient had to have received antithyroid drug treatment for over 5 years with TSH receptor autoantibodies remaining persistently positive. A total of around 35 samples underwent TCR sequencing, from about 13 patients with persistent Graves' disease and roughly 20 patients with newly diagnosed Graves' disease. Persistent Graves' disease patients were compared with newly diagnosed Graves' disease patients by peripheral blood TCR sequencing and RNA sequencing. Antithyroid drugs had been taken for approximately 10 years on average by persistent Graves' disease patients in the clinical cohort. The study took place in China and was registered as a clinical trial. Results the study describes overall, beyond this receptor: The study examined only peripheral blood because the primary lesion, thyroid tissue, could not be accessed. TRBV28, TRBJ1-2 and TRBJ2-5 were preferentially used in persistent disease, while TRBV20-1 and TRBJ2-1 were favored in newly diagnosed disease. Lower TCR Shannon entropy and fewer highly expanded clones were observed in persistent Graves' disease patients than in newly diagnosed patients, which suggested clonal expansion. The authors noted that the small sample size was a limitation that may lower accuracy. Sequencing and analysis were restricted to the TCR beta chain. More public clonotypes were shared among persistent patients (roughly 2,700) than among newly diagnosed patients (approximately 930).

Preparation of the library involved multiplex PCR. This sample was sequenced with an Illumina HiSeq 4000. To build TCR beta libraries, CDR3 regions were amplified by Arm-PCR using iRepertoire HTBI primers. Gel purification was performed on PCR products prior to sequencing. As for the authors' bioinformatics: Gene usage analysis of CDR3 amino acid clonotypes used the 60 to 80 TRBV and 14 TRBJ segments found across samples. COPE and FqMerger were used to merge the filtered high-quality paired reads into contigs. BLAST was used to align contigs to IMGT TRBV, TRBD and TRBJ reference genes, with CDR3 defined following IMGT. Clonotypes above 0.1% frequency were classified as highly expanded clones. Shannon entropy was used to measure repertoire diversity, and the Gini coefficient was used to measure V-J evenness. A clonotype found in more than one individual was treated as public. Clones were called with MiXCR by TCRdb after fastp trimmed the public reads at Q25, and only in-frame beta chains were retained. All rows with the same CDR3 protein become a single entry with the most common DNA and genes. TCRdb assigned the V and J calls; the authors' analysis was not used. The sample table holds 310,000 or so distinct CDR3 sequences, of which around 21% were seen once. The ten largest clones take up around 50% of the sample.

The time point label, as the study defines it: persistent/refractory GD, antithyroid drugs over 5 years with positive TRAb. RNA was extracted from PBMCs in TRIzol for both TCR sequencing and RNA sequencing. The diagnosis of Graves' disease was made according to American Thyroid Association guidelines. Recruitment of patients was carried out at an endocrinology department in Xi'an, China. Each patient gave roughly 8.4 milliliters of peripheral blood, collected in an EDTA anticoagulant tube. Ficoll Paque Plus density gradient separation was used to isolate PBMCs, and no additional T cell sorting was done. An Agilent 2100 Bioanalyzer and agarose gel were used to assess RNA quality, and a NanoDrop 2000 was used to measure RNA concentration.

The sequence links TRBV6-1 to TRBJ2-5; the D segment could be TRBD1, given 5 matching bases. Sample: peripheral blood mononuclear cells (PBMCs), taken when the disease was refractory, from a patient treated with antithyroid drugs. The clonotype comes from a female donor with Graves disease. The CDR3 reads as follows: CTSRVLEIAWETQYF. The sequenced DNA: TGTACCAGCAGGGTTTTAGAGATAGCTTGGGAGACCCAGTACTTC.